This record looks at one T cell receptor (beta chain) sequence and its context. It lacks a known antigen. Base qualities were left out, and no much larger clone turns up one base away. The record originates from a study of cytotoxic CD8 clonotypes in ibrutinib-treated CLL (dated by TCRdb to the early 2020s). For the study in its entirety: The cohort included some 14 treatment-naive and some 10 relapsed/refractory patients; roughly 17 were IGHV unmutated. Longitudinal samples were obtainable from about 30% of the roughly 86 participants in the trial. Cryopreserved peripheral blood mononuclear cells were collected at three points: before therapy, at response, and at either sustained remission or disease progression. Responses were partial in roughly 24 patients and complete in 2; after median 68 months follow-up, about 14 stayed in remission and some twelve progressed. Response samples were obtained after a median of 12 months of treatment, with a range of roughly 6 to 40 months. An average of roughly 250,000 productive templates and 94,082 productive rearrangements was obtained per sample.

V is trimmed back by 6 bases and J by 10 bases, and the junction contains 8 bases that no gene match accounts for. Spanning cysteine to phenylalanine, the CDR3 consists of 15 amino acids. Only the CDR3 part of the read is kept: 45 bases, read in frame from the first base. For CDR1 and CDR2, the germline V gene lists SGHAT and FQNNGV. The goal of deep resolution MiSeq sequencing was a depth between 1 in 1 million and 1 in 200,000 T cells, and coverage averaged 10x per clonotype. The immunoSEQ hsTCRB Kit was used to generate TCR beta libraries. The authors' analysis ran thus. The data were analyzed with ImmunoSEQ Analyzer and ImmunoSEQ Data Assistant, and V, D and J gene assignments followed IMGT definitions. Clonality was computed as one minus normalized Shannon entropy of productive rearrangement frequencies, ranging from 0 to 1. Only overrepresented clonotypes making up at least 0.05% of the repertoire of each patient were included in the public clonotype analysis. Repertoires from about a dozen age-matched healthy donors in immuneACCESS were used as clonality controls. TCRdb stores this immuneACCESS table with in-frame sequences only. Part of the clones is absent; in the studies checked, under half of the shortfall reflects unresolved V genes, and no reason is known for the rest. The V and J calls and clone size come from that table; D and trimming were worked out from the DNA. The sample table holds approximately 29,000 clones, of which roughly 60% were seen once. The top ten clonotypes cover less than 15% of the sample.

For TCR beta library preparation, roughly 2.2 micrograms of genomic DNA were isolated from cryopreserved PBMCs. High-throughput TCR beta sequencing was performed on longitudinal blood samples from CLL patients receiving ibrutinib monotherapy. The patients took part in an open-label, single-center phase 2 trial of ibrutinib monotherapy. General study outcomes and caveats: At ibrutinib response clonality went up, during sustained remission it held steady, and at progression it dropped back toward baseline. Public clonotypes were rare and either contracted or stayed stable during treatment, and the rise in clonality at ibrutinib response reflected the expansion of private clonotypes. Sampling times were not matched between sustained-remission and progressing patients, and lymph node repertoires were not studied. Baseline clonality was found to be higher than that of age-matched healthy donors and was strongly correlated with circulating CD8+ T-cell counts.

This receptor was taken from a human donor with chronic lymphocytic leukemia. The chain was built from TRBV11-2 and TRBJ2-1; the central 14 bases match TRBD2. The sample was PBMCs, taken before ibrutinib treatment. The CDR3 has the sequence CASRPGLAGVGEQFF. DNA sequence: TGTGCCAGCAGGCCGGGACTAGCGGGAGTTGGGGAGCAGTTCTTC. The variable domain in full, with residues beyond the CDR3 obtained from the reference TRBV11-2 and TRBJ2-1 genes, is EAGVAQSPRYKIIEKRQSVAFWCNPISGHATLYWYQQILGQGPKLLIQFQNNGVVDDSQLPKDRFSAERLKGVDSTLKIQPAKLEDSAVYLCASRPGLAGVGEQFFGPGTRLTVL.